This T cell receptor beta chain was retrieved from a study of HIV-infected patients and healthy controls (TCRdb year 2014). Broadly, across the study: The study asked whether deep sequencing of the TCR repertoire from small blood samples of HIV patients could detect immune perturbation and reconstitution.

The CDR3 covers 13 residues, taking in both the cysteine and the phenylalanine. Left in the record is the CDR3 DNA by itself, 39 bases read in frame from the first base. CDR1 and CDR2 are drawn from the germline V gene (reference sequence): MNHEY, SMNVEV. Trimming removed 6 bases from V and 9 bases from J, leaving 17 bases between the germline ends. The full study reports these points: Oligoclonality may be reflected in the significantly higher mean Gini indices of HIV-infected repertoires compared with controls. Using whole blood restricted sequencing depth and prevented separating the dynamics of distinct T-cell subpopulations. HLA typing of donors was not performed in the study. Mean usage differed significantly between HIV-infected patients and controls for eight alpha and eight beta V genes. The pairing of alpha and beta chains was not determined in the samples. A major limit on how widely the findings apply, in the view of the authors, was that only sixteen HIV-infected individuals were processed. Compared with untreated HIV+ repertoires, healthy control repertoires had roughly threefold more distinct CDR3s and a higher Shannon diversity. Healthy controls shared more CDR3s between individuals than HIV+ patients, by Jaccard index and by count of highly shared sequences. Size-matched repertoire data did not replicate the apparent post-therapy recovery of the Gini index in HIV-infected patients. MAIT cell alpha-chain CDR3s were present at high frequency in healthy controls but severely depleted in HIV+ repertoires. HIV-associated CDR3s exhibited a significant reduction in frequency during therapy, whereas CMV-associated CDR3s exhibited no significant change, although the majority increased in frequency. Rare events from HIV-infected data received too much weight under size-matching, and comparisons were complicated by unequal numbers of distinct sequences between patients and controls. The observed differences in diversity were not explained by the slight differences in age and sex profiles between the study cohorts.

About this clonotype: It lacks a known antigen. Per-base qualities were not stored, and no clone one base away is much larger.

Using SuperScript III with primers targeting the alpha and beta constant regions, 500 ng of RNA was reverse transcribed. Separate alpha and beta chain libraries were generated by chain-specific third strand synthesis with multiplexing indices. To avoid primer bias, the protocol used one single primer pair to amplify every rearrangement within a chain, and the protocol also attached molecular barcodes to each cDNA molecule. The SP2 sequencing primer site and a random hexamer were carried on a 5' RACE adapter, to which purified cDNA was joined by T4 RNA Ligase 1. With slow temperature ramps used to favor optimal annealing, second strand synthesis was primed from the SP2 site with Phusion polymerase. Joined together, two random hexamer sequences that had both been added before amplification formed the 12-nucleotide barcode of each molecule. An amplification PCR of around 25 cycles with P5s and P7 primers came after a short first PCR that had added P5 and P7 adapter elements plus a second index. A total of 25 to 30 PCR cycles were applied to the libraries, which were quantified on a Qubit, sized on a Bioanalyzer, and diluted to approximately 3.6 nM. The normalized libraries were sequenced on an Illumina MiSeq using 2 x 250 paired-end kits. MinElute columns were the means by which the reverse transcription reactions were cleaned up, and the reactions were eluted into 10 ul Tris-Cl. Adapter ligations ran for around 25 hours at 16 degrees C and were afterwards cleaned with AMPure XP beads at a 1:1 ratio. Per the authors' processing: Demultiplexed FASTQ files were processed with a modified Decombinator that output V, J, insert and barcode information. Sequences sharing a barcode but differing from the dominant sequence were discarded as errors, and barcodes clustered at Levenshtein distance 3 were counted to estimate original cDNA molecules. The R packages ineq, vegan, igraph and RCytoscape were used for downstream analyses, with IMGT nomenclature and CDR3 definitions applied. To avoid skew from clonal expansion, each TCR was counted once, and V gene usage was computed over distinct sequences. Within a donor, similarity networks joined unique CDR3 amino acid sequences in every case where two of them were separated by a single Levenshtein edit. The authors compiled published HIV-specific CDR3s (about 92 alpha, roughly 760 beta) and CMV-specific CDR3s (approximately 13 alpha, roughly 250 beta) and searched for them in the repertoires. Random subsampling to size-matched repertoires demonstrated that the decreased diversity in patients did not result from their lower sequence numbers. Using fastp trimming at Q25 and MiXCR clonotype assembly, TCRdb reanalyzed the public sequencing data and kept in-frame beta chains. Every distinct CDR3 protein forms one entry, paired with its most common genes and DNA. TCRdb, not the original authors, processed these V and J calls. The sample records some 17,000 distinct CDR3 sequences, 9.4% of which are singletons. The top ten constitute more than 4.5% of the sample.

Whole blood was used without cell fractionation, so the repertoire reflected all unsorted peripheral T cells. Ten uninfected healthy donors were sampled as controls, and four of these ten donors were sampled twice about 12 weeks apart. For RNA extraction, around 2.3 ml of peripheral blood was collected into Tempus tubes. Residual genomic DNA was removed with the TURBO-DNase kit and globin mRNA was depleted with GLOBINclear. This sequence was found in an adult in good health. The sample was blood. Here the chain combines TRBV27 and TRBJ1-1; a weak D assignment points to TRBD1 (6 bases agree). The DNA reads TGTGCCAGCAGACCCACAGGGACCAGTAAAGCTTTCTTT. It translates as CASRPTGTSKAFF.